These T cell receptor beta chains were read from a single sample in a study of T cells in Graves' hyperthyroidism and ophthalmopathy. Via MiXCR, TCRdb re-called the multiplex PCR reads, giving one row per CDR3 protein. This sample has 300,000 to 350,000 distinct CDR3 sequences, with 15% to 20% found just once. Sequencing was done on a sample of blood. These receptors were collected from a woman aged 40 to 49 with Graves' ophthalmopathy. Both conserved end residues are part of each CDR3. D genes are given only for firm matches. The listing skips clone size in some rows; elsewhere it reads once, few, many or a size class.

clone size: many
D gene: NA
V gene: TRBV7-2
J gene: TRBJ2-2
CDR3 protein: CASSSYRAWELFF
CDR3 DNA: TGTGCCAGCAGCTCGTATAGGGCCTGGGAGCTGTTTTTT

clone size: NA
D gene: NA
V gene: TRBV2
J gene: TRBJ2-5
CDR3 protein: CASGGPETQYF
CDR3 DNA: TGTGCCAGCGGAGGACCAGAGACCCAGTACTTC

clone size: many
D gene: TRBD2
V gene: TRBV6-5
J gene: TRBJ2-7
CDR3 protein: CASNLLAEAYEQYF
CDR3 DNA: TGTGCCAGCAACCTACTAGCGGAAGCCTACGAGCAGTACTTC

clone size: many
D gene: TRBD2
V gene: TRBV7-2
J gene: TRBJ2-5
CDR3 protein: CASSPRAGRSETQYF
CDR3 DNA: TGTGCCAGCAGCCCCCGGGCCGGGAGGTCAGAGACCCAGTACTTC

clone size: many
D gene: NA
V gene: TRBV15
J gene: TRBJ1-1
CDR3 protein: CATSRDQGINTEAFF
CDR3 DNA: TGTGCCACCAGCAGAGATCAGGGGATCAACACTGAAGCTTTCTTT

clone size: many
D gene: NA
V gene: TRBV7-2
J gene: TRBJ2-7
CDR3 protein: CASSLGPSGVSYEQYF
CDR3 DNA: TGTGCCAGCAGCTTAGGCCCCTCAGGGGTGAGCTACGAGCAGTACTTC

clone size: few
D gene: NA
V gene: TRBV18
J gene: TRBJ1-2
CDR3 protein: CASSDNNYGYTF
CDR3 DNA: TGTGCCAGCTCAGACAATAACTATGGCTACACCTTC

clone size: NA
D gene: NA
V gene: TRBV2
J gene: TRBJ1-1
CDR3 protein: CASSSRRTMNTEAFF
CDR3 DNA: TGTGCCAGCTCGAGCCGGCGAACCATGAACACTGAAGCTTTCTTT

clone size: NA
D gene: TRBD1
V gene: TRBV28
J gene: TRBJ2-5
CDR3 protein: CASSRLGTGVGETQYF
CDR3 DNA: TGTGCCAGCAGCCGCCTCGGGACAGGGGTTGGAGAGACCCAGTACTTC

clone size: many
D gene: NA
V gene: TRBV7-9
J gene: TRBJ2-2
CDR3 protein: CAIPGRGTGELFF
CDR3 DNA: TGTGCCATCCCGGGTAGGGGAACCGGGGAGCTGTTTTTT

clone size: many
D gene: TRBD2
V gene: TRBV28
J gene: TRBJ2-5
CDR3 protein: CASSFQRDFRGQETQYF
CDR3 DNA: TGTGCCAGCAGTTTCCAGCGGGACTTCCGGGGCCAAGAGACCCAGTACTTC

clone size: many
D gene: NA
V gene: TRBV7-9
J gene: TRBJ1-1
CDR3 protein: CASSNRYEAFF
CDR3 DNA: TGTGCCAGCAGTAATCGGTATGAAGCTTTCTTT

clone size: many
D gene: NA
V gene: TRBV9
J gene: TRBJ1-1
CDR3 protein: CASSVGPEMNTEAFF
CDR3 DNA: TGTGCCAGCAGCGTAGGTCCTGAAATGAACACTGAAGCTTTCTTT

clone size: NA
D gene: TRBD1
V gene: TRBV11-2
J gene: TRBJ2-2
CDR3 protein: CASSRAGTGGTGELFF
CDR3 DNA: TGTGCCAGCAGCCGCGCTGGGACAGGGGGCACCGGGGAGCTGTTTTTT

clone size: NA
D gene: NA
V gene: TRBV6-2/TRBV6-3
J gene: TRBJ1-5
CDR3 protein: CASSKTSNQPQHF
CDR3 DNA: TGTGCCAGCAGTAAGACAAGCAATCAGCCCCAGCATTTT

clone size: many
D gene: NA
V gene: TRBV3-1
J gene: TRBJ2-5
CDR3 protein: CASSLSASKETQYF
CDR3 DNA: TGTGCCAGCAGCCTCTCGGCTTCCAAAGAGACCCAGTACTTC

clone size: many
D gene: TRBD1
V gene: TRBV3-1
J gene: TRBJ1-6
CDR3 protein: CASSQSGGDNSPLHF
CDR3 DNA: TGTGCCAGCAGCCAATCAGGGGGCGATAATTCACCCCTCCACTTT

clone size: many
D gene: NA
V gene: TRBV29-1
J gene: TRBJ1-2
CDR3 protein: CSVPPGAGGYTF
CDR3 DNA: TGCAGCGTCCCACCGGGGGCGGGGGGCTACACCTTC

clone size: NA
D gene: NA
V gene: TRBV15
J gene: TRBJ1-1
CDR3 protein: CATSRDRRGNTEAFF
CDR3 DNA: TGTGCCACCAGCAGAGATAGGAGGGGAAACACTGAAGCTTTCTTT

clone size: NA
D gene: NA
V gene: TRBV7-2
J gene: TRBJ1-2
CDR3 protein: CASSFQSRVQGYTF
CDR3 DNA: TGTGCCAGCAGCTTTCAATCCAGGGTGCAAGGCTACACCTTC

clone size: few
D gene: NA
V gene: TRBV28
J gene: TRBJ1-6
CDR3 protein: CASSLSDGVGSPLHF
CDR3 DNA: TGTGCCAGCAGTTTATCGGACGGGGTCGGTTCACCCCTCCACTTT

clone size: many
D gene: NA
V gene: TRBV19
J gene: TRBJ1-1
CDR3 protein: CASTDIGLAEAFF
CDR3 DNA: TGTGCCAGTACCGACATAGGACTCGCTGAAGCTTTCTTT

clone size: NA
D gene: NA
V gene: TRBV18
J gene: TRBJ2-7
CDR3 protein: CASSPPDRWYEQYF
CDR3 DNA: TGTGCCAGCTCACCGCCTGACAGGTGGTACGAGCAGTACTTC

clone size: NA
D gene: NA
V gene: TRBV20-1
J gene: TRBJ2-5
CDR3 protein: CSARAGTGETQYF
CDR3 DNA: TGCAGTGCTAGAGCTGGAACTGGCGAGACCCAGTACTTC

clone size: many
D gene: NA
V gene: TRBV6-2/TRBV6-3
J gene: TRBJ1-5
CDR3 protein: CASRHRDQGVVSNQPQHF
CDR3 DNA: TGTGCCAGCAGACACCGTGACCAAGGGGTCGTAAGCAATCAGCCCCAGCATTTT

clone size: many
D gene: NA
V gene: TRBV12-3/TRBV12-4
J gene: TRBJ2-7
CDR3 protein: CASNPGTYEQYF
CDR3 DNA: TGTGCCAGCAACCCCGGGACTTACGAGCAGTACTTC

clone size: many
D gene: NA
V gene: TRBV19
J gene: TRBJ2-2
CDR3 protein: CASSIAGYGGELFF
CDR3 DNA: TGTGCCAGTAGTATCGCAGGTTACGGCGGGGAGCTGTTTTTT

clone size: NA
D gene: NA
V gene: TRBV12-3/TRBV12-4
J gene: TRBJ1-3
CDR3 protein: CASSYWGSGNTIYF
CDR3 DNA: TGTGCCAGCAGCTATTGGGGCTCTGGAAACACCATATATTTT

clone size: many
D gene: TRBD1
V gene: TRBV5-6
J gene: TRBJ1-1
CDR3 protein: CASSPRGGEMNTEAFF
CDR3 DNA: TGTGCCAGCAGCCCAAGAGGGGGCGAGATGAACACTGAAGCTTTCTTT

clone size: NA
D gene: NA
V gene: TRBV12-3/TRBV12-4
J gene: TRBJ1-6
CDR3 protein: CASSLMGVESPLHF
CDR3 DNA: TGTGCCAGCAGTTTAATGGGGGTTGAATCACCCCTCCACTTT

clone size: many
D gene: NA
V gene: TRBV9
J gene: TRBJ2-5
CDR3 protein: CASSVDPALRETQYF
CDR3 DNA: TGTGCCAGCAGCGTAGATCCCGCTTTACGAGAGACCCAGTACTTC

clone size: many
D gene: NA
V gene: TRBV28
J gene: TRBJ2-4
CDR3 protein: CASSSPGPGAKNIQYF
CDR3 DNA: TGTGCCAGCAGTTCTCCTGGCCCGGGGGCCAAAAACATTCAGTACTTC

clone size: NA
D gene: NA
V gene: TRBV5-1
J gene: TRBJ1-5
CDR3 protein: CASREQPQHF
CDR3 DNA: TGCGCCAGCAGAGAACAGCCCCAGCATTTT

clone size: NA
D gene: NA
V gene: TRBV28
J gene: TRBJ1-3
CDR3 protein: CASSNPGMGANTIYF
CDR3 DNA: TGTGCCAGCAGTAATCCAGGGATGGGGGCAAACACCATATATTTT

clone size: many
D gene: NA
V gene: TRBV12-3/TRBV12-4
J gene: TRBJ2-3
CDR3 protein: CASSLFGGGASTDTQYF
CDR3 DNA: TGTGCCAGCAGCTTATTTGGGGGGGGGGCTAGCACAGATACGCAGTATTTT

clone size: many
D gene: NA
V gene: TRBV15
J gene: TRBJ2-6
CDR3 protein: CATSRDQYSNSGANVLTF
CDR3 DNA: TGTGCCACCAGCAGAGACCAGTATTCTAACTCTGGGGCCAACGTCCTGACTTTC

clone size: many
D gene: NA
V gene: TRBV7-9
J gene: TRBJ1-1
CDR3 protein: CASSGARGGVFTEAFF
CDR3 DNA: TGTGCCAGCAGCGGGGCGCGAGGAGGGGTATTCACTGAAGCTTTCTTT

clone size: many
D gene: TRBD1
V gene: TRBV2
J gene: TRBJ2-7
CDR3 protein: CASSTMDRFQPSEQYF
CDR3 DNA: TGTGCCAGCAGCACCATGGACAGGTTCCAACCCTCCGAGCAGTACTTC

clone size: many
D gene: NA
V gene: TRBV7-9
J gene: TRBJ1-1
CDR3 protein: CASSFEGWNTEAFF
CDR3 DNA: TGTGCCAGCAGCTTTGAGGGATGGAACACTGAAGCTTTCTTT

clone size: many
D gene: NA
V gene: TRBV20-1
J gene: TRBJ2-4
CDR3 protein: CSAPEGTKNIQYF
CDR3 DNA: TGCAGTGCCCCGGAGGGAACCAAAAACATTCAGTACTTC

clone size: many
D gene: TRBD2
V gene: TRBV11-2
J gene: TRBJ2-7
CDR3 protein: CASRPLASYEQYF
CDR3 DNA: TGTGCCAGCAGGCCACTAGCGTCCTACGAGCAGTACTTC

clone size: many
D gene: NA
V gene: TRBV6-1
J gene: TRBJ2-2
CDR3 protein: CASSAMDTHTGELFF
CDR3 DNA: TGTGCCAGCAGTGCCATGGACACACACACCGGGGAGCTGTTTTTT

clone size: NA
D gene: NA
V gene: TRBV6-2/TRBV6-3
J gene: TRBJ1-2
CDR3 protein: CASRERTFGYTF
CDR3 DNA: TGTGCCAGCCGGGAAAGGACGTTTGGCTACACCTTC

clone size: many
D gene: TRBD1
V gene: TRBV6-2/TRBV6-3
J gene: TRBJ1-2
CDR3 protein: CASSYSNRGTNGYTF
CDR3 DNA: TGTGCCAGCAGTTACTCGAACAGGGGGACGAATGGCTACACCTTC

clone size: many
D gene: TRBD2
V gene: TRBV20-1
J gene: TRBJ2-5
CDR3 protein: CSAPAGGEETQYF
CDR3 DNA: TGCAGTGCTCCAGCGGGAGGGGAGGAGACCCAGTACTTC

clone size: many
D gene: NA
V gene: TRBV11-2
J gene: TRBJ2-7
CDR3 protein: CASSLDSLAGFMGSYEQYF
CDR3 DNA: TGTGCCAGCAGCTTAGATAGCTTGGCTGGTTTTATGGGGTCCTACGAGCAGTACTTC

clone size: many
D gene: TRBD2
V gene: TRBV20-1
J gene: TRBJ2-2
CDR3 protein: CSIGGLVTGTGELFF
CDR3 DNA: TGCAGTATAGGGGGACTAGTCACAGGGACCGGGGAGCTGTTTTTT

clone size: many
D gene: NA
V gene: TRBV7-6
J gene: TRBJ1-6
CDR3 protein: CASSLAPGADNSPLHF
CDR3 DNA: TGTGCCAGCAGCTTAGCGCCAGGGGCGGACAATTCACCCCTCCACTTT

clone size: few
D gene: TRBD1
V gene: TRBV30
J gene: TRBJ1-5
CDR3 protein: CAWSGGGPNQPQHF
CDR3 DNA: TGTGCCTGGAGTGGAGGGGGCCCCAATCAGCCCCAGCATTTT

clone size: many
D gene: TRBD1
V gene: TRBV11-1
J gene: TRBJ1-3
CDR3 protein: CASSLIGTGSGNTIYF
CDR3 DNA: TGTGCCAGCAGCTTAATCGGGACAGGCTCTGGAAACACCATATATTTT

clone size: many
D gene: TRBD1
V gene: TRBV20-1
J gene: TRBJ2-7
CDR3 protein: CSARRTGGGSYEQYF
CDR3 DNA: TGCAGTGCTAGAAGGACAGGGGGTGGCTCCTACGAGCAGTACTTC

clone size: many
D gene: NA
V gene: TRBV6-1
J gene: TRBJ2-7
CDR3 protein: CATEGDTSSYEQYF
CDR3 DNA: TGTGCCACCGAGGGGGACACTTCCTCCTACGAGCAGTACTTC